The T cell receptor (beta chain) under discussion was sequenced for a study of shared clonotypes between healthy human individuals. A remark on this clone: Its antigen is unknown.

General study results and limits: Estimated clonotype richness was generally higher in naive than memory subsets.

Terminally differentiated effector memory CD45RA+ cells were left out of the naive CD8 fraction, which was CD45RO-negative and positively selected for CCR7. Nashville, Tennessee was home to all donors, each a Caucasian adult. Per the original methods: As immunoSEQ supplied junction-only sequences (without quality scores), filtering differed. The assay was immunoSEQ multiplex PCR, and TCRdb's table has in-frame clones only and misses some. The DNA gave D and trimming, while V, J and clone size come from that table. The sample carries 2 million to 2.5 million clones, about 92% recorded once. The sample was naive CD8+ T cells from PBMCs. The origin of this receptor is a man in his late teens or twenties in good health. Some clones in this sample may be carry-over from other donors' samples.

The CDR3 region has the DNA TGTGCCAGCAGCTGGAATAGCGGAGTCTACAATGAGCAGTTCTTC. Translated: CASSWNSGVYNEQFF. The V gene is TRBV27, the J gene TRBJ2-1; D perhaps matches TRBD2 (6 bases). V was pared by 6 bases and J by 3 bases, with 15 bases between. From germline, CDR1 is MNHEY and CDR2 SMNVEV (reference sequence). The CDR3 has 15 residues.